The clone carrying this T cell receptor (beta chain) was counted many times. CDR3 length: 15 residues. Germline V lookup: CDR1 SQVTM, CDR2 ANQGSEA. Trimming stripped 7 bases from V and 0 bases from J, with 17 bases between. The data belong to a study of T-cell reconstitution after alpha-beta-depleted transplantation in children. TCRbeta library preparation incorporated unique molecular identifiers. TCRdb redid the calling of the PCR reads with MiXCR, one entry per CDR3 protein. The sample lists almost 400,000 distinct CDR3 sequences, about a fifth occurring once. This specimen was PBMCs from the stem cell graft donor, taken from the stem cell graft. The receptor was isolated from a human donor who donated a stem cell graft to a child with acute myeloid leukemia. The rearrangement uses TRBV29-1 and TRBJ2-3; the D gene is possibly TRBD2 (5 bases). CDR3 sequence: CSGIPGSTSTDTQYF. Written as DNA, the CDR3 is TGCAGCGGGATTCCGGGATCCACGAGCACAGATACGCAGTATTTT.